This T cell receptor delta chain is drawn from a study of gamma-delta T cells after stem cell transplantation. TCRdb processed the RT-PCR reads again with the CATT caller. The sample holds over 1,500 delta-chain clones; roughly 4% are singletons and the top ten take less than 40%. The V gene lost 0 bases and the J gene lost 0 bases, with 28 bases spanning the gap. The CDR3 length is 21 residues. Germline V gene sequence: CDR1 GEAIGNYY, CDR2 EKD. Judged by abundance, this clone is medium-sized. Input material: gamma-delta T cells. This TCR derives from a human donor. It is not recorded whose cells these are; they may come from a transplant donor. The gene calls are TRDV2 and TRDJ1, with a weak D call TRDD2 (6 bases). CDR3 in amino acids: CACDTVGPASSDHPYTDKLIF. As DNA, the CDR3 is TGTGCCTGTGACACCGTCGGACCTGCTTCCTCAGACCACCCTTACACCGATAAACTCATCTTT.